These 15 T cell receptor beta chains were sequenced from one sample in a study of shared T cell receptors in the human thymus. The method was immunoSEQ multiplex PCR; TCRdb's version includes in-frame clones alone and lacks a portion of them. The sample lists over 60,000 clones, around 96% occurring once. The sequencing input was thymocytes. These receptors all stem from a human donor.

The chain is built from TRBV21-1 and TRBJ1-2; whether TRBD1, the table's D call, matches the DNA was not checked. TRBV21-1 is a recognized pseudogene. The CDR3 contains 16 residues. CDR3 protein: CASSKAGAGGICGYTF. CDR3 coding DNA: TGTGCCAGCAGCAAAGCGGGGGCAGGGGGCATTTGTGGCTACACCTTC.

The CDR3 region has the DNA TGTGCCAGCAGTGAGGTCAGGGTTCGGGGGCCCCAGCATTTT. Translating gives CASSEVRVRGPQHF. The rearrangement joins TRBV2 to TRBJ1-5; weak D call: TRBD1 (5 bases). Between the trimmed V and J ends, which lost 3 bases and 9 bases, there was a span of 15 bases. This CDR3 contains 14 residues. Looked up from germline, CDR1 is SNHLY and CDR2 is FYNNEI.

The J gene is TRBJ2-2, the V gene TRBV11-3; 9 nucleotides match TRBD2. Germline CDR1 SGHNT, CDR2 YENEEA. The CDR3 is 18 amino acids. Trimming removed 3 bases from V and 3 bases from J; junction bases left unmatched: 11. This CDR3 reads CASSLTSGPKEHTGELFF. DNA of the CDR3: TGTGCCAGCAGCTTGACTAGCGGTCCAAAGGAACACACCGGGGAGCTGTTTTTT.

The gene calls are TRBV19 and TRBJ1-2; D is ambiguous. This CDR3 spans 15 amino acids. Trimming took off 1 base at V and 4 bases at J, with 13 bases between the two ends. Germline assignment: CDR1 LNHDA and CDR2 SQIVND (reference sequence). CDR3 sequence (DNA): TGTGCCAGTAGTATAGTGGACCGGCCTCGCTATGGCTACACCTTC. Translation gives CASSIVDRPRYGYTF.

This clone was seen only once. The conserved phenylalanine or tryptophan is not found at the CDR3 terminus, so this likely reflects a read error. The DNA is left out, because the CDR3 cannot be placed on it with certainty; the CDR3 is given as TCRdb lists it. The J gene is TRBJ2-3, the V gene TRBV7-9; TRBD1, the table's D call, was not compared with the DNA. With termini counted, the CDR3 has 9 amino acids. From germline, CDR1 is SEHNR and CDR2 FQNEAQ (reference sequence). CDR3 in amino acids: CASSLTWGL.

The CDR3 bases are TGTGCCAGCAGCTTGGGACTAGCGGGGGGGCCATCTAGCACAGATACGCAGTATTTT. Translated, it gives CASSLGLAGGPSSTDTQYF. The gene calls are TRBV5-4 and TRBJ2-3, with 14 nucleotides matching TRBD2. There are 19 residues in the CDR3. Germline V gives CDR1 SGHNT, CDR2 YYREEE (reference sequence). V was clipped by 0 bases and J by 0 bases; unmatched bases: 6. The full variable domain, with the rest looked up from reference TRBV5-4 and TRBJ2-3, is ETGVTQSPTHLIKTRGQQVTLRCSSQSGHNTVSWYQQALGQGPQFIFQYYREEENGRGNFPPRFSGLQFPNYSSELNVNALELDDSALYLCASSLGLAGGPSSTDTQYFGPGTRLTVL.

This chain links TRBV29-1 with TRBJ2-3, with D maybe TRBD2 (6 bases). CDR1 and CDR2 (germline): SQVTM, ANQGSEA. There are 14 residues in the CDR3. Trimming removed 5 bases at V and 0 bases at J, with 12 bases between. The CDR3 DNA sequence: TGCAGCGTTAGAGAGGGGACTAGCACAGATACGCAGTATTTT. It translates to CSVREGTSTDTQYF.

This chain joins TRBV7-9 and TRBJ2-7; D may be TRBD2 (6 bases). With 2 bases removed from V and 0 bases from J, the gap between germline ends came to 11 bases. Germline CDR1 is SEHNR and CDR2 is FQNEAQ (reference sequence). This CDR3 has 15 residues. The CDR3 is CASSLPAGPSYEQYF. The CDR3 nucleotides are TGTGCCAGCAGCTTACCGGCGGGACCCTCCTACGAGCAGTACTTC.

V gene TRBV7-2 combines with J gene TRBJ1-2; D call uncertain. This CDR3 spans 15 amino acids. The V end was cut by 2 bases, the J end by 1 base, with 11 bases between. CDR1 SGHTA and CDR2 FQGNSA come from the germline V gene. The CDR3 DNA reads TGTGCCAGCAGCTTAATGGCGCAGTGTAACTATGGCTACACCTTC. It codes for CASSLMAQCNYGYTF.

The chain has TRBV6-1 and TRBJ2-7, with TRBD2 matching over 7 bases. The germline gives CDR1 MNHNS, CDR2 SASEGT. The V and J ends lost 8 bases and 4 bases, in that order; junction bases with no gene match: 14. The CDR3 length is 15 residues. CDR3 residues: CASSPRGVPLYEQYF. The DNA for the CDR3 is TGTGCCAGCTCGCCCCGGGGGGTTCCCCTTTACGAGCAGTACTTC.

V usage is TRBV19 and J usage is TRBJ1-5; D is perhaps TRBD1 (5 bases). From germline, CDR1 is LNHDA and CDR2 SQIVND (reference sequence). The CDR3 loop spans 12 amino acids. V lost 5 bases and J 3 bases, leaving 5 bases between the germline ends. CDR3 loop: CASSGANQPQHF. In DNA, the CDR3 is TGTGCCAGTAGTGGGGCCAATCAGCCCCAGCATTTT. The full variable domain, completed using reference TRBV19 and TRBJ1-5, is DGGITQSPKYLFRKEGQNVTLSCEQNLNHDAMYWYRQDPGQGLRLIYYSQIVNDFQKGDIAEGYSVSREKKESFPLTVTSAQKNPTAFYLCASSGANQPQHFGDGTRLSIL.

The rearrangement uses TRBV4-3 and TRBJ1-5, with 9 bases that match TRBD1. The CDR3 runs 17 residues. With 0 bases clipped from V and 7 bases from J, the junction kept 10 bases outside the gene matches. Germline assignment: CDR1 LGHNA and CDR2 YSLEER. CDR3 in DNA: TGCGCCAGCAGCCAAGATTTGGGGACAGGGCACGAGCAGCCCCAGCATTTT. Translated, it gives CASSQDLGTGHEQPQHF.

The chain has TRBV27 and TRBJ1-1; 9 nucleotides agree with TRBD1. The CDR3 runs 19 residues. Germline loops: CDR1 MNHEY, CDR2 SMNVEV (reference sequence). Trimming at V came to 2 bases and at J to 1 base, leaving 14 bases not matched to a gene. The CDR3 region is CASSLGLGTGTYGNTEAFF. CDR3 DNA sequence: TGTGCCAGCAGTTTAGGTCTCGGGACAGGGACTTACGGGAACACTGAAGCTTTCTTT.

The chain uses TRBV7-2 and TRBJ2-7; 9 nucleotides align to TRBD2. The length of the CDR3 is 15 residues. Germline assignment: CDR1 SGHTA and CDR2 FQGNSA. The J segment lost 6 bases and the V segment lost 4 bases, leaving 10 bases of the junction unmatched. The DNA of the CDR3 is TGTGCCAGCAGCTCAATCTTAGCGGGGGAATGCGAGCAGTACTTC. It encodes CASSSILAGECEQYF.

V gene TRBV18 combines with J gene TRBJ2-2; either TRBD1 or TRBD2 may fit D (5 bases each). Germline V gene data show CDR1 as KGHSH and CDR2 as LQKENI. The CDR3 contains 16 residues. V lost 5 bases and J lost 5, with 18 bases in between. The DNA of the CDR3 is TGTGCCAGCTCAAGCATAACCGGGACGGGGACCGGGGAGCTGTTTTTT. Residues: CASSSITGTGTGELFF.